This T cell receptor (beta chain) was observed in a study of blood T cell repertoires in COVID-19. The germline V gene has CDR1 SGHRS and CDR2 YFSETQ. The CDR3 extends over 14 amino acids. V dropped 7 bases and J dropped 5 bases, with 15 bases sitting between them. Clones were read by immunoSEQ multiplex PCR, and TCRdb kept only the in-frame ones, dropping some. The sample lists 300,000 to 350,000 clones, around 87% occurring once. The table lists this clone with a few counts. J is TRBJ2-2 and V is TRBV5-1; TRBD2 is a possible D gene (6 bases). This TCR was sampled from a young woman with acute COVID-19. Input material: PBMCs or T cells enriched from blood (not recorded which). The CDR3 bases are TGCGCCAGCCGGGGGACGACTCGGACCGGGGAGCTGTTTTTT. Its translation: CASRGTTRTGELFF.